The clone carrying this T cell receptor beta chain was detected only a few times. As yet, its antigen is unknown. The data were obtained in a study of blood T cells in healthy people across ages. Study outcomes and limitations: Not knowing donor CMV status may have confounded expanded clonotype changes. Relative to aged donors, long-lived donors carried more naive CD4+ cells and displayed higher diversity.

CDR3 length: 14 residues. The germline V gene has CDR1 GTSNPN and CDR2 SVGIG (reference sequence). A second PCR, run for roughly 7 to 12 cycles, used a sample-barcoded 5' primer plus a J-beta primer mix. All samples gave at least 2.5 million CDR3-containing paired-end reads. TCRdb independently ran MiXCR on the 5' RACE reads; one entry per CDR3 protein. The table shows 700,000 or so distinct CDR3 sequences, with 22% occurring only once. This sequence joins TRBV30 and TRBJ2-5; D remains unclear. The tail of the sequence fits TRBJ2-7 better, so the J call may be wrong. Sequencing was performed on blood. This clonotype was sampled from a man aged 65 to 85 in good health. The DNA of the CDR3 is TGTGCCTGGAGTGTACCGAGAAGATCCCACGAGCAGTACGTC. Translated: CAWSVPRRSHEQYV.